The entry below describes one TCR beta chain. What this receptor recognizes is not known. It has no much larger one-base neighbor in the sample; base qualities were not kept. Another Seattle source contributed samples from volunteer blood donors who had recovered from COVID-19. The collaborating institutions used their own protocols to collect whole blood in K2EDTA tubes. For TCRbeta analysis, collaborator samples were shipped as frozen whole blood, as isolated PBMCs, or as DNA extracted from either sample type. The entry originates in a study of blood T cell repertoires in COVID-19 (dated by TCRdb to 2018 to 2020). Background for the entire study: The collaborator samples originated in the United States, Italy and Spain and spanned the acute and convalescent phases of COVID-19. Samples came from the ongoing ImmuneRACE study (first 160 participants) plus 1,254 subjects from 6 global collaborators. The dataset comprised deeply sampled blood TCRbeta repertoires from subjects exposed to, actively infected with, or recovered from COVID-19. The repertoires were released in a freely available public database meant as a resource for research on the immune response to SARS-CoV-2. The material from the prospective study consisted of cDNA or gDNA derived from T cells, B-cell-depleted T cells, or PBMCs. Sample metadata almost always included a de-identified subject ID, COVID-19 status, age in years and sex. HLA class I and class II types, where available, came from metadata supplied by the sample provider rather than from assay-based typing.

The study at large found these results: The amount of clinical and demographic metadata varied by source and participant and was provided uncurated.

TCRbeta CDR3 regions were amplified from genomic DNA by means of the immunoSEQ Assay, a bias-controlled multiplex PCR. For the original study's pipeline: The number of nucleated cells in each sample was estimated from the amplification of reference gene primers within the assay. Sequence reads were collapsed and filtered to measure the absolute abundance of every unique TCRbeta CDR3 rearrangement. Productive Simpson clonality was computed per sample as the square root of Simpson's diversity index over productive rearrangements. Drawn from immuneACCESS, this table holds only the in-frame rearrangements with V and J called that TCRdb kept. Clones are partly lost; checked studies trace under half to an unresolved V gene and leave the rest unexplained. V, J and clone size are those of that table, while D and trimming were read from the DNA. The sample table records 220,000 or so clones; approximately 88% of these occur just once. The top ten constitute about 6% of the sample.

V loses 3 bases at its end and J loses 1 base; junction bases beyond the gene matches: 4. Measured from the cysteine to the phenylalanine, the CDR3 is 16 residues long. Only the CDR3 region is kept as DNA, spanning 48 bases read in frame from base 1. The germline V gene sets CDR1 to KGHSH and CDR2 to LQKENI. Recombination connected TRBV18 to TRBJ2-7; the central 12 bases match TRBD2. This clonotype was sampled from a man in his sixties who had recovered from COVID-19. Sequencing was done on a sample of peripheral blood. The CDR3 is CASSPRTSGVSYEQYF. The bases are TGTGCCAGCTCACCCCGGACTAGCGGGGTGTCCTACGAGCAGTACTTC.